The 4 T cell receptor beta chains in this list originate from one sample, sequenced in a study of T cell responses to AZD1222 COVID-19 vaccine. Libraries were prepared by immunoSEQ multiplex PCR; TCRdb keeps only in-frame clonotypes and omits some of them. The table lists more than 110,000 clones, about nine tenths of them singletons. The specimen comprised peripheral blood, sampled on day 0 of AZD1222 vaccination. The receptor source for this set is an adult in good health.

The chain links TRBV27 to TRBJ2-3, with a tentative D call TRBD2 (5 bases). Trimming shortened V by 8 bases and J by 2 bases, and 11 bases separated the two germline ends. The CDR3 loop spans 13 amino acids. Germline V CDR1 and CDR2: MNHEY, SMNVEV (reference sequence). The CDR3 coding sequence is TGTGCCAGCGTAGCGAGAAACACAGATACGCAGTATTTT. Protein: CASVARNTDTQYF.

The V call is TRBV30, the J call TRBJ1-6; D is ambiguous. The CDR3 consists of 18 residues. Germline CDR1 reads GTSNPN; CDR2 reads SVGIG (reference sequence). V was trimmed by 0 bases and J by 0 bases, leaving 15 bases between them. In nucleotides, the CDR3 is TGTGCCTGGAGTGTAAGGTTGGCGTCGAGCTCCTATAATTCACCCCTCCACTTT. As protein: CAWSVRLASSSYNSPLHF.

The chain combines TRBV14 with TRBJ1-1, with TRBD1 as a possible D gene (6 bases). V lost 3 bases and J 4 bases, leaving 15 bases between the germline ends. There are 15 residues in the CDR3. Germline V gene sequence: CDR1 SGHDN, CDR2 FVKESK. The DNA for the CDR3 is TGTGCCAGCAGCCAGCAACAGGGAGGAGGCACTGAAGCTTTCTTT. Translation gives CASSQQQGGGTEAFF. The whole variable domain, remainder taken from reference TRBV14 and TRBJ1-1, is EAGVTQFPSHSVIEKGQTVTLRCDPISGHDNLYWYRRVMGKEIKFLLHFVKESKQDESGMPNNRFLAERTGGTYSTLKVQPAELEDSGVYFCASSQQQGGGTEAFFGQGTRLTVV.

This sequence joins TRBV6-5 and TRBJ1-3; D is undetermined. Germline CDR1 and CDR2: MNHEY and SVGAGI. V was clipped by 0 bases and J by 7 bases, with 16 bases between them. The CDR3 covers 16 residues. CDR3 DNA: TGTGCCAGCAGTTACTCGAGTCCGGGAGATAGCAACACCATATATTTT. Translating gives CASSYSSPGDSNTIYF.